Detailed here is one T cell receptor beta chain. These data originate in a study of OX40 agonist ivuxolimab in advanced cancers. For the study at large: The diagnoses of dose-escalation patients were hepatocellular carcinoma, melanoma, renal cell or head and neck cancer.

Sequencing used immunoSEQ multiplex PCR; TCRdb keeps in-frame clones, though not all of them. The table has about 48,000 clones, more than 75% seen once. Source: CD4+ or CD8+ T cells sorted from blood, taken in a trial of the OX40 agonist ivuxolimab. The sequence was collected from an adult with an advanced solid tumor such as melanoma, head and neck, liver or kidney cancer.

The CDR3 protein is CASSRRQGSEQFF. The CDR3 DNA reads as TGTGCCAGCAGCCGACGACAGGGTAGTGAGCAGTTCTTC. The rearrangement links TRBV7-3 to TRBJ2-1; TRBD1 matches 7 bases. Unmatched junction bases numbered 7, after V lost 5 bases and J lost 9 bases. Germline loops: CDR1 SGHTA, CDR2 FQGTGA. The CDR3 is 13 residues long.